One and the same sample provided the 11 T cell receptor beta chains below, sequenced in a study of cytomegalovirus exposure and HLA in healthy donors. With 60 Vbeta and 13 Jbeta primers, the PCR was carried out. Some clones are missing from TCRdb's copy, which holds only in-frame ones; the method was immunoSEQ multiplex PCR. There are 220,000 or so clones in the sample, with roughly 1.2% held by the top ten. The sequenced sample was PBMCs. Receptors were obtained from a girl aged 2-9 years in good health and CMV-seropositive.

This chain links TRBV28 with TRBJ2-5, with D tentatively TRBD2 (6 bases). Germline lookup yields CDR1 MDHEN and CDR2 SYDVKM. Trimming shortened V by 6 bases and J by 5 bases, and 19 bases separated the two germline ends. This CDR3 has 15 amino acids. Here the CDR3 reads CASSGRRWTKETQYF. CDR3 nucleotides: TGTGCCAGCAGCGGGCGTAGGTGGACTAAGGAGACCCAGTACTTC. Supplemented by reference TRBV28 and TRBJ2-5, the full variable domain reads DVKVTQSSRYLVKRTGEKVFLECVQDMDHENMFWYRQDPGLGLRLIYFSYDVKMKEKGDIPEGYSVSREKKERFSLILESASTNQTSMYLCASSGRRWTKETQYFGPGTRLLVL.

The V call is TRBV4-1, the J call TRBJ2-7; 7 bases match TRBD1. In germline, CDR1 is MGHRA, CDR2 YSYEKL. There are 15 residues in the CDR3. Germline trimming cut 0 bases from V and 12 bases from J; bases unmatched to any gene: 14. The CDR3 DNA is TGCGCCAGCAGCCAAGAAAAAGGGACAGAGCCTATTTTGTACTTC. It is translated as CASSQEKGTEPILYF.

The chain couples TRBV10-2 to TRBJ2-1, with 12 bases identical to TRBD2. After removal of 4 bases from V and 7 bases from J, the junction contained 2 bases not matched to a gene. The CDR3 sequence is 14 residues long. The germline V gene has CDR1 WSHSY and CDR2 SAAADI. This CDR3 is CASSGLAGVNEQFF. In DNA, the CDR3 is TGCGCCAGCAGTGGACTAGCGGGAGTGAATGAGCAGTTCTTC.

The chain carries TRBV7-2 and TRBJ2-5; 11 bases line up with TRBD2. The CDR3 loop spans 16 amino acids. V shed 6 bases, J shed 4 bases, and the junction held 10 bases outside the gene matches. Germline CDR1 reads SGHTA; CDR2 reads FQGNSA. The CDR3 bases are TGTGCCAGCAGTCCCACCGAGCTAGCGGGAGGAGAGACCCAGTACTTC. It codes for CASSPTELAGGETQYF.

CDR3 nucleotide sequence: TGTGCCAGTACCAACCACTATGGAGCGTCAGATACGCAGTATTTT. This encodes CASTNHYGASDTQYF. The V and J genes are TRBV19 and TRBJ2-3; the D is unclear. Trimming cost V 7 bases and J 4 bases, with 18 bases left between them. Germline-derived CDR1 and CDR2 are LNHDA and SQIVND (reference sequence). CDR3 length equals 15 residues.

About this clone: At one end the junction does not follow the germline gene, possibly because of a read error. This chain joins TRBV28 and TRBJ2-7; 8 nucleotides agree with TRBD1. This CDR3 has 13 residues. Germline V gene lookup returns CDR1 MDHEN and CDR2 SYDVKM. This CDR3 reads CTSSHRGIAEQYF. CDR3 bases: TGTACCAGCAGCCACAGGGGGATTGCCGAGCAGTACTTC.

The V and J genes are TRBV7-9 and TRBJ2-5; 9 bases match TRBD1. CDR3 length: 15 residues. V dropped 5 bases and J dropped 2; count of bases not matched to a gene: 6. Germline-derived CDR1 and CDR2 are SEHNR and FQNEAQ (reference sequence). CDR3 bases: TGTGCCAGCAGCGGGGGACAGGGCTTTCAAGAGACCCAGTACTTC. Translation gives CASSGGQGFQETQYF.

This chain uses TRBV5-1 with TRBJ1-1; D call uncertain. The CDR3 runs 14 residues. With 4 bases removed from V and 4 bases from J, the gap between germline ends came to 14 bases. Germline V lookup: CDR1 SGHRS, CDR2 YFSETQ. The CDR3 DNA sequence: TGCGCCAGCAGCCAACAAGGCGGAGGCACTGAAGCTTTCTTT. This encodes CASSQQGGGTEAFF.

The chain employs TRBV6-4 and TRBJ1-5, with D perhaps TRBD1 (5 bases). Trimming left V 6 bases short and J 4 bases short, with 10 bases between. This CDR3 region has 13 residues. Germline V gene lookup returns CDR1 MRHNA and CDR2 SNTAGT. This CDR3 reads CASSQDTNQPQHF. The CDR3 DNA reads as TGTGCCAGCAGCCAGGACACAAATCAGCCCCAGCATTTT.

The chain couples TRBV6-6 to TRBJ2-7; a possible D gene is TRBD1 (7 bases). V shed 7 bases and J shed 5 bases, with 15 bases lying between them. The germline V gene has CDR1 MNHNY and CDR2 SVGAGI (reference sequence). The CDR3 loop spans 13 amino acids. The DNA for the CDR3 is TGTGCCAGCACCCGGACAGGAGGGGACGAGCAGTACTTC. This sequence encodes CASTRTGGDEQYF.

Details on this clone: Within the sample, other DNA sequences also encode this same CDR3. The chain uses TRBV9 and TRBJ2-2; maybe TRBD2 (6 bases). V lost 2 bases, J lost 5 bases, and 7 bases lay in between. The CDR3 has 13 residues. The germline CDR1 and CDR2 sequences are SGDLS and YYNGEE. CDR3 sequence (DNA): TGTGCCAGCAGCGTGCGGGGAACCGGGGAGCTGTTTTTT. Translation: CASSVRGTGELFF.